This TCR beta chain emerged from a study of glioma-infiltrating T cells after dendritic cell vaccination. The immunoSEQ assay amplified TCRB CDR3 from up to roughly 2 ug DNA. The table came from immunoSEQ multiplex PCR; TCRdb's copy has only in-frame clones and leaves some out. Of almost 90,000 clones listed, about four fifths were seen once; the top ten hold 6% to 8%. Comment on this clone: An end of the junction does not agree with germline; a read error may underlie this. Other DNA variants within this sample encode the same CDR3.

The germline CDR1 and CDR2 sequences are SGDLS and YYNGEE. This CDR3 is built from 15 residues. Stated time point: after dendritic cell vaccination, including at tumor progression/relapse. The sample was blood, taken after dendritic cell vaccination. The rearrangement uses TRBV9 and TRBJ1-4, with D unresolved. The sequence derives from a human donor with glioblastoma. The CDR3 sequence: CASSRSPGSNEKLFF. DNA for the CDR3: TGTGCCAGCAGTCGATCCCCGGGGTCTAATGAGAAACTGTTTTTT.